These 23 T cell receptor beta chains were all obtained from the same sample, sequenced in a study of T-cell memory formation after mild COVID-19. From the 5' RACE reads, TCRdb called clonotypes with MiXCR, one entry per CDR3 protein. The top ten clones hold about an eighth of a sample with about 470,000 distinct CDR3 sequences, roughly 25% of them seen once. Sequencing input: PBMCs or a T cell subset sorted from them (not recorded which). The receptors here all came from an adult woman who had mild COVID-19 (a few samples of this study predate the infection). Cell type and time point are not known.

This clonotype occurred a few times. This chain links TRBV20-1 with TRBJ2-7, with TRBD2 as a possible D gene (6 bases). The CDR3 runs to 13 residues. Per the germline V gene, CDR1 is DFQATT and CDR2 is SNEGSKA (reference sequence). V was cut by 1 base and J by 0 bases, with 7 bases left in between. CDR3 protein: CSARAGASYEQYF. CDR3 nucleotides: TGCAGTGCTAGAGCGGGAGCCTCCTACGAGCAGTACTTC.

This clonotype was recorded a few times. The chain carries TRBV7-8 and TRBJ2-5, with TRBD2 matching 12 bases. From germline, CDR1 is SGHVS and CDR2 FQNEAQ. With 10 bases clipped from V and 4 bases from J, the junction kept 7 bases outside the gene matches. CDR3 size: 14 residues. In DNA, the CDR3 is TGTGCCACCCATGGACTAGCGGGATTAGAGACCCAGTACTTC. This gives the protein CATHGLAGLETQYF.

The table lists this clonotype with a few counts. The gene calls are TRBV20-1 and TRBJ2-2, with 12 bases lining up with TRBD2. The V and J ends lost 8 bases and 5 bases, in that order; junction bases with no gene match: 9. The CDR3 spans 15 residues. The V gene's germline CDR1 is DFQATT and CDR2 SNEGSKA (reference sequence). The CDR3 DNA follows: TGCAGTCTACTCAGGACTAGCGGGATGACCGGGGAGCTGTTTTTT. Translated, it gives CSLLRTSGMTGELFF.

This clonotype was picked up a small number of times. The J gene is TRBJ2-7, the V gene TRBV18; 9 nucleotides align to TRBD1. With 3 bases clipped from V and 6 bases from J, the junction kept 3 bases outside the gene matches. The CDR3 contains 13 residues. Germline values: CDR1 KGHSH, CDR2 LQKENI. The CDR3 coding sequence is TGTGCCAGCTCACCCGGACAGGGGCGCGAGCAGTACTTC. It yields the protein CASSPGQGREQYF.

The chain carries TRBV4-1 and TRBJ1-1; no reliable D call. The CDR3 runs 13 residues. Germline CDR1 reads MGHRA; CDR2 reads YSYEKL. V lost 6 bases, J lost 1 base, and 9 bases lay in between. DNA of the CDR3: TGCGCCAGCAGGTCGACGGGGAACACTGAAGCTTTCTTT. It yields the protein CASRSTGNTEAFF.

The V gene is TRBV7-2, the J gene TRBJ1-2; 9 nucleotides line up with TRBD1. The CDR3 is made up of 15 amino acids. V shed 0 bases and J 9 bases; nucleotides not matched to a gene: 8. Germline V lookup: CDR1 SGHTA, CDR2 FQGNSA. CDR3 DNA sequence: TGTGCCAGCAGCTTAGCGGGGGGACAGGGAGTTCGCTACACCTTC. Protein sequence: CASSLAGGQGVRYTF.

This chain links TRBV20-1 with TRBJ2-1; TRBD2 aligns across 9 bases. CDR3 length equals 16 residues. The J segment lost 1 base and the V segment lost 6 bases, leaving 10 bases of the junction unmatched. Germline V gene data show CDR1 as DFQATT and CDR2 as SNEGSKA (reference sequence). In DNA form, the CDR3 reads TGCAGTGCGCACCCCGGGACTAGCTCATCCTACAATGAGCAGTTCTTC. It encodes CSAHPGTSSSYNEQFF.

The chain joins TRBV9 to TRBJ1-1; D might be TRBD1 (6 bases). This CDR3 has 15 residues. Germline V lookup: CDR1 SGDLS, CDR2 YYNGEE. Trimming took off 0 bases at V and 5 bases at J, with 14 bases between the two ends. CDR3 in DNA: TGTGCCAGCAGCGTAGTTCAGGGGCGTAATACTGAAGCTTTCTTT. As protein: CASSVVQGRNTEAFF.

The CDR3 reads CASSHLRQRDIQYF. DNA for the CDR3: TGTGCCAGCAGCCATCTTCGGCAGAGGGACATTCAGTACTTC. The chain couples TRBV7-3 to TRBJ2-4; the D gene is possibly TRBD2 (5 bases). CDR1 and CDR2 from the germline V gene are SGHTA and FQGTGA. CDR3 size: 14 residues. V lost 5 bases, J lost 8 bases, and 16 bases lay in between.

This clonotype was detected only a few times. The chain has TRBV5-4 and TRBJ1-5; TRBD1 is a possible D gene (5 bases). Deletions cut 2 bases from V and 9 bases from J, with 9 bases between. Germline CDR1 reads SGHNT; CDR2 reads YYREEE (reference sequence). There are 12 residues in the CDR3. CDR3 nucleotides: TGTGCCAGCAGCTTTGGGGGAGGGCCCCAGCATTTT. Residues: CASSFGGGPQHF.

This clonotype was seen more than once but under ten times. The J gene is TRBJ2-5, the V gene TRBV7-8, with D possibly being TRBD1 or TRBD2 (5 bases each). This CDR3 has 13 residues. Deletions cut 5 bases from V and 9 bases from J, with 16 bases between. Germline CDR1 is SGHVS and CDR2 is FQNEAQ. The CDR3 region has the DNA TGTGCCAGCAGCGCCCCGGGACCGGGACCCCAGTACTTC. It specifies CASSAPGPGPQYF.

In regard to this clonotype: The junction differs from germline at one of its ends, possibly a read error. The genes are TRBV20-1 and TRBJ1-2; 7 nucleotides agree with TRBD1. CDR3 length: 11 residues. The germline CDR1 and CDR2 sequences are DFQATT and SNEGSKA (reference sequence). This CDR3 reads CSARVTGQRVF. The CDR3 nucleotides are TGCAGTGCTAGAGTAACGGGACAGCGAGTCTTC.

This clonotype was seen only once. Since a much larger clone is just one base distant, this may be a read error. The chain combines TRBV6-5 with TRBJ1-1; 10 bases are shared with TRBD1. The CDR3 is 13 amino acids. CDR1 is MNHEY and CDR2 is SVGAGI in the germline V gene. Trimming cost V 4 bases and J 6 bases; bases outside gene matches: 2. CDR3 DNA: TGTGCCAGCAGTTTCGGGACAGGGGCTGAAGCTTTCTTT. It specifies CASSFGTGAEAFF.

V is TRBV29-1 and J is TRBJ2-7; 11 nucleotides agree with TRBD1. The CDR3 runs 13 residues. Germline V lookup: CDR1 SQVTM, CDR2 ANQGSEA. With 6 bases clipped from V and 5 bases from J, the junction kept 6 bases outside the gene matches. CDR3 sequence reads: CSVPGQGVHEQYF. CDR3 DNA sequence: TGCAGCGTCCCGGGACAGGGGGTTCACGAGCAGTACTTC.

This clonotype showed up just a few times. V gene TRBV9 combines with J gene TRBJ2-2; 10 positions match TRBD2. With 4 bases clipped from V and 2 bases from J, the junction kept 5 bases outside the gene matches. The CDR3 runs 16 residues. Germline CDR1 is SGDLS and CDR2 is YYNGEE. The CDR3 DNA is TGTGCCAGCAGCCCCCAGCGGGAGGGCAACACCGGGGAGCTGTTTTTT. The encoded protein is CASSPQREGNTGELFF.

The V and J genes are TRBV4-3 and TRBJ2-7, with D perhaps given as TRBD1 or TRBD2 (6 bases each). The CDR3 has 15 amino acids. Trimming took 4 bases from V and 3 from J, leaving 16 bases between them. The germline V gene encodes CDR1 LGHNA and CDR2 YSLEER. The CDR3 sequence: CASSREGEANYEQYF. DNA for the CDR3: TGCGCCAGCAGCCGAGAGGGGGAGGCCAACTACGAGCAGTACTTC.

CDR3 in amino acids: CASSLGFGVSTDTQYF. The CDR3, as DNA: TGTGCCAGCAGCTTGGGGTTCGGGGTTAGCACAGATACGCAGTATTTT. The chain has TRBV5-6 and TRBJ2-3; maybe TRBD2 (5 bases). Germline CDR1 reads SGHDT; CDR2 reads YYEEEE. Deletions cut 0 bases from V and 0 bases from J, with 11 bases between. CDR3 size: 16 residues.

The rearrangement joins TRBV5-1 to TRBJ2-2; possibly TRBD1 for D (6 bases). The CDR3 has 14 residues. The V and J ends lost 6 bases and 0 bases respectively, with 9 bases between them. Germline CDR1 and CDR2: SGHRS and YFSETQ. The CDR3 sequence: CASKGTTNTGELFF. The CDR3 region has the DNA TGCGCCAGCAAGGGGACAACGAACACCGGGGAGCTGTTTTTT. The full variable domain, its missing parts supplied by reference TRBV5-1 and TRBJ2-2, is KAGVTQTPRYLIKTRGQQVTLSCSPISGHRSVSWYQQTPGQGLQFLFEYFSETQRNKGNFPGRFSGRQFSNSRSEMNVSTLELGDSALYLCASKGTTNTGELFFGEGSRLTVL.

This clonotype was detected only a few times. V usage is TRBV6-6 and J usage is TRBJ2-1, with 11 bases that match TRBD2. Germline V lookup: CDR1 MNHNY, CDR2 SVGAGI (reference sequence). The CDR3 runs to 18 residues. Trimming took 7 bases from V and 9 from J; bases not matched to a gene: 20. The CDR3 DNA sequence: TGTGCCAGCACCCTAGCCCTCTTACTAGCGGGAGATAGGATTGAGCAGTTCTTC. Its translation: CASTLALLLAGDRIEQFF.

This clonotype was detected a few times. The chain recombines TRBV18 with TRBJ2-7; TRBD1 might be the D (6 bases). The germline gives CDR1 KGHSH, CDR2 LQKENI. The CDR3 sequence is 15 residues long. V lost 5 bases, J lost 0 bases, and 14 bases lay in between. This CDR3 is CASSASGTISYEQYF. DNA of the CDR3: TGTGCCAGCTCAGCATCCGGGACAATCTCCTACGAGCAGTACTTC.

The rearrangement joins TRBV29-1 to TRBJ2-1, with D maybe TRBD2 (6 bases). V shed 6 bases and J shed 0 bases, with 9 bases lying between them. The length of the CDR3 is 13 residues. Germline CDR1 SQVTM, CDR2 ANQGSEA. DNA for the CDR3: TGCAGCGTCACGGGAGCCTCCTACAATGAGCAGTTCTTC. It is translated as CSVTGASYNEQFF.

The gene calls are TRBV27 and TRBJ2-3; 8 positions agree with TRBD2. Trimming at V came to 6 bases and at J to 0 bases, leaving 8 bases not matched to a gene. The V gene's germline CDR1 is MNHEY and CDR2 SMNVEV (reference sequence). CDR3 length equals 16 residues. The CDR3: CASSRGGSPSTDTQYF. For the CDR3, the DNA is TGTGCCAGCAGCCGGGGGGGAAGCCCTAGCACAGATACGCAGTATTTT.

The table lists this clonotype with a few counts. This sequence joins TRBV12-3 or TRBV12-4 and TRBJ1-1; TRBD1 might be the D (6 bases). Trimming took off 10 bases at V and 1 base at J, with 19 bases between the two ends. This CDR3 has 15 amino acids. The CDR3 here is CAITGGRIKNTEAFF. The CDR3 nucleotides are TGTGCCATCACGGGGGGGCGGATCAAGAACACTGAAGCTTTCTTT.